This TCR beta chain was captured in a study of neurological immune-mediated disorders. The CDR3 spans 15 residues. The junction had 8 bases not matched to a gene; V was cut back by 4 bases and J by 5 bases. TCRdb re-called the 5' RACE reads through MiXCR, storing one row per CDR3 protein. The sample gives about 81,000 distinct CDR3 sequences, 4.3% of which show up once; 5% to 6% is in the top ten. Time point here: longitudinal time-point 3. This clonotype was counted many times. The rearrangement uses TRBV12-3 or TRBV12-4 and TRBJ2-5; TRBD2 agrees at 9 bases. Sequences were obtained from PBMCs. The sequence was collected from an older woman with multiple sclerosis. The CDR3 loop is CASSSGLAGSETQYF. CDR3 in DNA: TGTGCCAGCAGTTCCGGGCTAGCGGGGTCTGAGACCCAGTACTTC.